This T cell receptor beta chain stems from a study of blood T cell repertoires in COVID-19. As for the study in general: Donors in the United States, Italy and Spain gave samples during acute or convalescent COVID-19. PBMCs, B-cell-depleted T cells, or T cells were the source of the cDNA or gDNA that made up the material.

While infection was still active, Seattle patients were enrolled and then followed longitudinally. Trimming cost V 4 bases and J 6 bases; bases outside gene matches: 7. The CDR3 is made up of 14 amino acids. In germline, CDR1 is MNHEY, CDR2 SVGEGT. Per the authors' pipeline: Scientists estimated how many nucleated cells there were by amplifying reference gene primers. TCRdb's copy holds only in-frame clones and misses some; the assay was immunoSEQ multiplex PCR. The DNA was the basis for D and trimming; V, J and clone size are from that table. The sample shows about 370,000 clones, 89% of them seen only once.

The chain combines TRBV6-2 or TRBV6-3 with TRBJ2-7, with 9 bases fitting TRBD1. Sequencing was performed on peripheral blood. The clonotype was recovered from a woman in her thirties with COVID-19, enrolled during active disease. The CDR3: CASSFRDRVGEQYF. The CDR3 DNA is TGTGCCAGCAGTTTCCGGGACAGGGTTGGCGAGCAGTACTTC.